This T cell receptor beta chain was sequenced in a study of cytomegalovirus exposure and HLA in healthy donors (dated by TCRdb to 2016 to 2017). Context from the whole study: An earlier analysis of some 600 of the donors reported approximately 280 Gb of sequence data and some 110 million unique TCR beta sequences obtained from around 190 million T cells. Typing coverage differed by locus: A, B, C, DRB1 and DQB1 were typed in about 629-640 donors, DQA1 in about 510, DPA1 in some 600, and DPB1 in 472. Along with the approximately 600-subject first cohort, a separate validation cohort of roughly 110 different subjects was used. The later analysis used no new phenotypic data to find candidate immune exposures, relying instead on TCR beta sequences and their occurrence across donors. Across some 400 genotyped donors of the cohort, an average of approximately 240,000 unique TCR beta nucleotide sequences per donor were sequenced, and roughly 17% of those sequences were non-productive. Donor age, sex, ethnicity and CMV serostatus were collected together with the repertoire data. The study was designed to test whether signatures of past pathogen exposure could be identified by cataloging public T cell receptors. To study patterns of TCR occurrence, a later analysis re-analyzed previously published TCR beta repertoires from hundreds of donors and added high-resolution HLA genotyping. An early release covering roughly 600 HLA-typed donors comprised about 300 gigabases of sequencing data and some 79 million unique TCR sequences. In a later genetic analysis, genome-wide SNP genotypes for about three fifths of the 666 donors were used, and that subset was treated as a discovery cohort. The study combined high-throughput TCR immunosequencing, statistical association of individual TCRs with disease status, and machine learning to predict cytomegalovirus infection status. Among the roughly 410 genotyped donors, approximately 76% belonged to the genetic ancestry cluster associated with self-reported Caucasian donors. The study used immunosequencing to profile the T cell repertoires of several hundred subjects and linked those repertoires to cytomegalovirus serostatus. A handful of DR-DQ haplotypes were handled as single units for association and clustering because linkage in the cohort was strong. Both class I and class II loci were covered by HLA typing, at four-digit resolution. Every repertoire in the discovery cohort had been generated on one and the same sequencing platform. An earlier analysis of 587 of the donors used high-throughput TCR beta sequencing to judge whether each TCR beta V gene segment behaved as functional or pseudogenic.

Here is what the overall study found, with its caveats: Cytomegalovirus status was reported to be diagnosed by the classifier with high specificity and sensitivity in both the original and validation cohorts. A further reported finding was that TCR beta sequences accurately predicted the HLA-A and HLA-B alleles for most subjects in the first cohort. Because counts were too low, roughly 17 rarely observed V segments, including chromosome 9 orphons, were left out of the earlier analysis of about 500 of the donors. A later analysis found that TCR association rates varied across HLA loci, with DRB1 alleles showing the most associated TCRs and HLA-C alleles the fewest. The authors suggested that the approach could potentially be extended to other disease states and immunological phenotypes. In vitro tests confirmed that a few of the cytomegalovirus-associated TCR beta chains recognize cytomegalovirus antigens. Strong co-occurrence of HLA alleles, especially DR and DQ, made assigning TCR associations to individual alleles difficult. In a later analysis, about 16,000 TCR beta sequences were associated with specific HLA alleles at a false discovery rate of 0.05. Linkage disequilibrium might explain the correlated functional status among segregating V segments, but an unknown experimental factor could not be excluded. The presence/absence analyses assumed that sequencing depth was roughly uniform across donors, and that assumption may not be true. Across donors, most TCR sequences were observed very rarely, whereas some public TCRs were present in many individuals. A later genetic analysis reported fewer N-insertions in productive TCRs among donors in an Asian-associated ancestry cluster than the approximately 670-donor mean. Only TCR beta chains were sequenced in this cohort, and the absence of alpha or paired-chain data limited detectable features. A cluster of highly shared sequence variants was judged likely to be a technical artifact of the sequencing pipeline. A later genetic analysis associated a missense DCLRE1C variant with V-gene and J-gene trimming of TCR beta chains, and an independent cohort replicated the association. Compared with equally common non-associated chains, HLA-associated TCR beta chains in a later analysis were more clonally expanded and had lower generation probabilities. Because the 87-base-pair reads could not distinguish some IMGT-functional V segments, including TRBV6-2 and TRBV6-3, those segments were excluded. The study listed 150 to 200 TCR beta chains as associated with cytomegalovirus. CMV serostatus was the only immune exposure information available for the cohort. Because HLA typing was unavailable for some donors at each locus, only the typed subset was used in association tests. A later analysis reported that several top co-occurrence clusters appeared linked to parvovirus B19, influenza, CMV and Epstein-Barr virus. According to a later analysis, most CMV-associated TCR beta chains appeared to be HLA-restricted, and the HLA associations seemed to be driven largely by CMV exposure. An earlier analysis of 450 to 750 of the donors showed that most TCR beta V segments appeared in productive rearrangements either about 90% or about 30% of the time, which broadly matched IMGT annotations.

The cohort comprised approximately 700 healthy bone marrow donors. At the time of sampling, every cohort member was nominally healthy, though immune exposures that went unrecorded were likely present. The donor tested CMV seropositive and was one of the 289 seropositive cohort members. Each donor provided a peripheral blood sample, and peripheral blood mononuclear cells were used for TCR beta sequencing. Genomic DNA was extracted from the blood cell samples with the Qiagen DNeasy Blood Extraction Kit. V is reduced by 3 bases and J by 0 bases, leaving a spacing of 9 bases between them. CDR1 and CDR2 are drawn from the germline V gene (reference sequence): LNHDA, SQIVND. The CDR3, from cysteine to phenylalanine, totals 16 residues. Of all the DNA, just the CDR3 is kept, 48 bases in frame from base 1. The receptor library was made with the immunoSEQ multiplex PCR assay. A mixture of 60 forward primers for TCR Vbeta segments and 13 reverse primers for TCR Jbeta segments was used in the multiplex PCR. The CDR3 region of rearranged TCR beta genes was amplified from genomic DNA by a multiplex PCR assay. The amplified TCR beta libraries were sequenced on the Illumina HiSeq System as 87-base-pair reads. The authors processed their data as follows. Across the 600 to 700 repertoires, a later analysis counted about 81 million unique TCR beta chains, 8.5 million to 12 million of which were shared by at least two donors. Raw reads were error-corrected and collapsed into unique sequences with a nearest-neighbor algorithm that merged closely related sequences to remove PCR and sequencing errors. Alignment of CDR3 sequences to IMGT reference sequences was used to assign V, D and J gene segments. For a sequence to be retained, a match of at least six nucleotides was required to both a V gene segment and a J gene segment. Rearrangements were called productive when the CDR3 lacked stop codons and stayed in frame with V and J; all others were non-productive. Following IMGT convention, CDR3 was defined as the stretch from the second conserved V-encoded cysteine up to the conserved J-encoded phenylalanine. Sequences without an unambiguous match to a single V gene segment were excluded from the earlier analysis of about 630 of the donors. An earlier analysis of roughly 590 of the donors called V segments functional above 56.7% productive rearrangements and segregating when the between-donor standard deviation exceeded 5%. A statistical classification framework was built to diagnose cytomegalovirus status from the catalog of TCR beta chain sequences. In a later analysis, V and J genes were assigned by comparing TCR nucleotide sequences against IMGT/GENE-DB human TR gene sequences. In a later analysis, CDR3 sequences and most-parsimonious VDJ recombination scenarios were assigned using the TCRdist pipeline. In a later analysis, every TCR beta chain was defined by the combination of its CDR3 amino acid sequence and its V-gene family, and reads without a unique V-gene family were dropped. In a later analysis, approximately 640 highly shared, low-generation-probability nucleotide sequences were removed to address suspected cross-contamination and a sequencing artifact. In a later analysis, a clonal expansion index for each public chain was calculated from normalized within-repertoire ranks of inferred template counts. Generation probabilities in a later analysis came from a VDJ recombination model fitted to out-of-frame rearrangements, and those results were checked against IGoR. A later analysis scored TCR-TCR, TCR-HLA and TCR-CMV co-occurrence with hypergeometric tests, applying a repertoire-size bias correction to TCR pairs. To estimate false discovery rates, a later analysis permuted the HLA or CMV assignments 20 times. In a later analysis, co-occurring TCRs were grouped with DBSCAN, and TCRdist sequence similarity was added when clustering was performed within HLA-allele-positive subsets. Repertoires with fewer than 30,000 or more than 120,000 public chains were left out of co-occurrence clustering, as were a handful of repertoires with anomalous nucleotide sharing. The table comes from immuneACCESS by way of TCRdb, which keeps in-frame sequences with V and J called. Part of the clones is missing from these tables; in studies checked, under half for an unresolved V gene and the rest for unknown reasons. V, J and clone size were drawn from that table, and D and trimming were deduced from the DNA. A total of about 150,000 clones appear in this sample, roughly 80% of them only once. Just over 8% of the sample rests with the top ten.

Note on this clone: Its antigen specificity is not known. Per-base qualities were not stored, and no clone one base away is much larger.

The chain couples TRBV19 to TRBJ2-6; a weak D assignment points to TRBD2 (6 bases agree). The sample comprised PBMCs. The sequence came from a woman aged 45-65 years in good health and CMV-seropositive. The CDR3 protein: CASSIVGGSGANVLTF. Read as DNA, the sequence is TGTGCCAGTAGTATTGTCGGGGGCTCTGGGGCCAACGTCCTGACTTTC.